Following are 18 T cell receptor beta chains from one sample sequenced in a study of blood T cell repertoires in COVID-19. Some clones are missing from TCRdb's copy, which holds only in-frame ones; the method was immunoSEQ multiplex PCR. The table lists just over 300,000 clones, around 90% of them singletons. Sequencing used PBMCs or T cells enriched from blood (not recorded which). The receptors originated from a woman aged 18 to 35 with acute COVID-19.

The chain is built from TRBV5-6 and TRBJ1-2; no clear D gene. The ends were cut back, 3 bases at V and 0 bases at J, with 12 bases in the middle. This CDR3 has 15 amino acids. CDR1 SGHDT and CDR2 YYEEEE come from the germline V gene. The DNA of the CDR3 is TGTGCCAGCAGCTCCTTCGGGATCTCTAACTATGGCTACACCTTC. It yields the protein CASSSFGISNYGYTF.

The chain uses TRBV19 and TRBJ2-7, with 8 bases identical to TRBD2. CDR3 length: 13 amino acids. Trimming at V came to 4 bases and at J to 3 bases, leaving 2 bases not matched to a gene. Germline V gives CDR1 LNHDA, CDR2 SQIVND (reference sequence). CDR3 region: CASSKAGDYEQYF. CDR3 bases: TGTGCCAGTAGTAAAGCGGGGGACTACGAGCAGTACTTC. Based on the CDR3 plus reference TRBV19 and TRBJ2-7, the full variable domain is DGGITQSPKYLFRKEGQNVTLSCEQNLNHDAMYWYRQDPGQGLRLIYYSQIVNDFQKGDIAEGYSVSREKKESFPLTVTSAQKNPTAFYLCASSKAGDYEQYFGPGTRLTVT.

The CDR3 nucleotides are TGTGCCATCCTAGCGGGAGAGGGCACCGGGGAGCTGTTTTTT. As protein: CAILAGEGTGELFF. This chain connects TRBV10-3 to TRBJ2-2; TRBD2 agrees at 10 bases. The J segment lost 4 bases and the V segment lost 8 bases, leaving 4 bases of the junction unmatched. CDR1 is ENHRY, CDR2 SYGVKD, per germline. The CDR3 consists of 14 residues.

This rearrangement joins TRBV4-2 to TRBJ1-2; D possibly corresponds to TRBD1 (6 bases). There are 14 residues in the CDR3. CDR1 LGHNA and CDR2 YNFKEQ come from the germline V gene. Trimming pared 1 base from V and 5 bases from J, leaving 11 bases between. In DNA form, the CDR3 reads TGTGCCAGCAGCCAAGGTCCAGGGGAATATGGCTACACCTTC. Translating it yields CASSQGPGEYGYTF.

The V gene is TRBV4-1, the J gene TRBJ2-7; TRBD2 matches 8 bases. Trimming cost V 4 bases and J 0 bases; bases outside gene matches: 5. The germline V gene has CDR1 MGHRA and CDR2 YSYEKL. CDR3 length equals 15 residues. The CDR3 sequence: CASSPSGSLSYEQYF. The CDR3 region has the DNA TGCGCCAGCAGCCCCAGCGGGAGCCTCTCCTACGAGCAGTACTTC.

The chain has TRBV28 and TRBJ2-3; the D gene is possibly TRBD2 (5 bases). CDR1 MDHEN and CDR2 SYDVKM come from the germline V gene. Trimming removed 5 bases from V and 5 bases from J, with 11 bases in between. The CDR3 contains 13 residues. The CDR3 region is CASSLGKEDTQYF. As DNA, the CDR3 is TGTGCCAGCAGTCTCGGGAAAGAAGATACGCAGTATTTT.

The chain combines TRBV6-4 with TRBJ2-1, with TRBD2 identical over 13 bases. V gave up 4 bases and J gave up 8 bases; unmatched junction bases: 5. Germline CDR1 MRHNA, CDR2 SNTAGT. The CDR3 consists of 15 residues. The CDR3 loop is CASSGTSGSLDEQFF. The CDR3 DNA is TGTGCCAGCAGTGGGACTAGCGGGAGTCTGGATGAGCAGTTCTTC.

V and J are TRBV5-1 and TRBJ1-2, with 9 bases aligning to TRBD1. The CDR3 has 14 amino acids. CDR1 and CDR2 from the germline V gene are SGHRS and YFSETQ. The trim removed 4 bases at V and 6 bases at J, leaving 7 bases unmatched. DNA for the CDR3: TGCGCCAGCAGCCAAGGACAGGGGAACAATGGCTACACCTTC. Translated, it gives CASSQGQGNNGYTF.

The chain has TRBV19 and TRBJ1-6; tentatively, D is TRBD1 (6 bases). CDR1 and CDR2 (germline): LNHDA, SQIVND (reference sequence). Trimming removed 4 bases at V and 6 bases at J, with 10 bases between. CDR3 size: 14 residues. The CDR3 nucleotides read TGTGCCAGTAGTACCGGACAGTTTAATTCACCCCTCCACTTT. It codes for CASSTGQFNSPLHF.

This clone was counted a single time. The chain links TRBV19 to TRBJ2-3; TRBD2 matches 13 bases. The germline gives CDR1 LNHDA, CDR2 SQIVND (reference sequence). V trimming: 4 bases; J trimming: 2 bases; junction bases outside the gene matches: 3. The length of the CDR3 is 16 residues. CDR3 bases: TGTGCCAGTAGTACAGGACTAGCGGGAGACACAGATACGCAGTATTTT. Translating gives CASSTGLAGDTDTQYF.

The chain combines TRBV9 with TRBJ2-7, with TRBD1 matching over 9 bases. Looked up from germline, CDR1 is SGDLS and CDR2 is YYNGEE. The CDR3 length is 15 residues. J lost 4 bases, V lost 2 bases, and 7 bases had no gene match. CDR3 in amino acids: CASSVNRGPEYEQYF. CDR3 nucleotides: TGTGCCAGCAGCGTGAACAGGGGGCCTGAGTACGAGCAGTACTTC.

This sequence joins TRBV9 and TRBJ1-3, with 7 bases fitting TRBD1. V gave up 3 bases and J gave up 2 bases; unmatched junction bases: 2. The germline gives CDR1 SGDLS, CDR2 YYNGEE. The CDR3 contains 14 residues. CDR3 nucleotide sequence: TGTGCCAGCAGCGGAGGGACAGCTGGAAACACCATATATTTT. Translating it yields CASSGGTAGNTIYF.

This chain connects TRBV7-9 to TRBJ1-1, with D possibly matching TRBD1 (5 bases). The CDR3 is 17 residues long. Between the trimmed V and J ends, which lost 6 bases and 0 bases, there was a span of 20 bases. Germline V gene sequence: CDR1 SEHNR, CDR2 FQNEAQ (reference sequence). CDR3 bases: TGTGCCAGCAGGCTCAATGCGGGGGGAGTCATGAACACTGAAGCTTTCTTT. Encoded protein: CASRLNAGGVMNTEAFF. The whole variable domain, remainder taken from reference TRBV7-9 and TRBJ1-1, is DTGVSQNPRHKITKRGQNVTFRCDPISEHNRLYWYRQTLGQGPEFLTYFQNEAQLEKSRLLSDRFSAERPKGSFSTLEIQRTEQGDSAMYLCASRLNAGGVMNTEAFFGQGTRLTVV.

Many counts were recorded for this clone. The J gene is TRBJ1-1, the V gene TRBV19; 8 nucleotides line up with TRBD1. The CDR3 spans 13 residues. The junction had 2 bases not matched to a gene; V was cut back by 4 bases and J by 4 bases. Germline V gene lookup returns CDR1 LNHDA and CDR2 SQIVND (reference sequence). Here the CDR3 DNA reads TGTGCCAGTAGTAGGACAGGGTCCACTGAAGCTTTCTTT. Residues: CASSRTGSTEAFF.

The chain couples TRBV28 to TRBJ2-2; D uncertain. The CDR3 covers 14 residues. Trimming stripped 8 bases from V and 1 base from J, with 11 bases between. Germline assignment: CDR1 MDHEN and CDR2 SYDVKM. The CDR3 coding sequence is TGTGCCAGCTTACCGCCGGGGAACACCGGGGAGCTGTTTTTT. It codes for CASLPPGNTGELFF. The full variable domain, rest sourced from reference TRBV28 and TRBJ2-2, is DVKVTQSSRYLVKRTGEKVFLECVQDMDHENMFWYRQDPGLGLRLIYFSYDVKMKEKGDIPEGYSVSREKKERFSLILESASTNQTSMYLCASLPPGNTGELFFGEGSRLTVL.

This clone was seen just once. This chain links TRBV19 with TRBJ2-1; no clear D. The CDR3 is 13 amino acids. The ends were cut back, 8 bases at V and 2 bases at J, with 10 bases in the middle. Per the germline V gene, CDR1 is LNHDA and CDR2 is SQIVND (reference sequence). The DNA of the CDR3 is TGTGCCAGTGTTAGCTACACCTACAATGAGCAGTTCTTC. Protein: CASVSYTYNEQFF.

The chain recombines TRBV6-5 with TRBJ2-5, with unresolved D. The CDR3 contains 14 residues. Germline CDR1 reads MNHEY; CDR2 reads SVGAGI. Trimming removed 3 bases from V and 2 bases from J, with 10 bases in between. In DNA, the CDR3 is TGTGCCAGCAGTTATTGGAGATCTCAAGAGACCCAGTACTTC. Translating it yields CASSYWRSQETQYF.

This chain joins TRBV25-1 and TRBJ1-2; the D gene is possibly TRBD1 (5 bases). This CDR3 spans 13 amino acids. V lost 7 bases and J lost 9, with 18 bases in between. The germline gives CDR1 MGHDK, CDR2 SYGVNS. The CDR3 region is CASTEGGDRRYTF. Here the CDR3 DNA reads TGTGCCAGCACCGAAGGCGGGGACCGCCGCTACACCTTC.